This T cell receptor (beta chain) was sequenced in a study of type 1 regulatory T cells (dated by TCRdb to the early 2020s). For the wider study: An in vitro protocol by which a Tr1-enriched, alloantigen-specific CD4 T cell product named T-allo10 was generated was characterized in the study. T-allo10 was under clinical evaluation in patients with hematological malignancies receiving allogeneic hematopoietic stem cell transplantation.

Reads for this sample came from an Illumina MiSeq. TCRdb passed the public sequencing reads through fastp at Q25 and MiXCR, retaining productive beta sequences. Each CDR3 protein appears once, grouped with its most common genes and DNA. The sample yields fewer than 75,000 distinct CDR3 sequences; roughly 49% were counted once. About 2% of the sample is held by the ten biggest clonotypes. V and J lose 3 bases and 8 bases, and a span of 16 bases separates them. There are 14 amino acids in the CDR3, from cysteine to phenylalanine inclusive. Solely the CDR3 DNA is kept, with 42 bases framed from the first base. Sequences ENHRY (CDR1) and SYGVKD (CDR2) are obtained from the germline V gene. The paper as a whole reports these results and caveats: A more restricted TCR repertoire was observed in Tr1 cells than in non-Tr1 cells, and this restriction was interpreted in the study as alloantigen-induced clonal expansion.

This clonotype turned up a few times. The antigen it binds to is not known. Within one base of it there is no much larger clone, and no base qualities were kept. The chain was built from TRBV10-3 and TRBJ1-2; 6 matching bases give a weak D call of TRBD1. The receptor's source is a human donor in good health. Sequences were obtained from cultured non-Tr1 T cells, either the whole culture or a sorted T cell fraction (not recorded which). What this sample's cell subset or site label stands for: non-Tr1 population from the T-allo10 product. The nucleotide sequence is TGTGCCATCAGTGATCTCCAGGGGACGCAAGGCTACACCTTC. Its protein product is CAISDLQGTQGYTF.